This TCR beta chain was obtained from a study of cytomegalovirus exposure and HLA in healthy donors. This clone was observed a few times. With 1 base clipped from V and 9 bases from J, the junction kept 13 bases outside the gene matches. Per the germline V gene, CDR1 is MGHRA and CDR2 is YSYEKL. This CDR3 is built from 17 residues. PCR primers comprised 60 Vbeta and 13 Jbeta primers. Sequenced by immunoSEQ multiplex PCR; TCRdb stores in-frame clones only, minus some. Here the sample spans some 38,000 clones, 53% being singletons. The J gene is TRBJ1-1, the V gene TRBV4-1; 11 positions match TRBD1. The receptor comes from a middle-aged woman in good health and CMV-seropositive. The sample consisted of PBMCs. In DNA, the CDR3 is TGCGCCAGCAGCCAAGCCGACCTCCGGGACAGGGGGACGAAAGCTTTCTTT. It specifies CASSQADLRDRGTKAFF.